Described below is a single TCR beta chain sequence and its context. Its antigen is undetermined. This sample is drawn from a study of identical twins. Study-level findings and limits: Without tracking the same donors, conclusions rested on cross-sectional statistical analysis. Twins' surplus sharing was weaker for beta out-of-frame sequences.

Template switching introduced a universal primer site, and the cDNA bore unique molecular identifiers. Each CDR3 protein gets one entry after TCRdb re-called the 5' RACE reads with MiXCR. The sample records approximately 240,000 distinct CDR3 sequences, about 14% being singletons. The J segment lost 2 bases and the V segment lost 1 base, leaving 7 bases of the junction unmatched. The CDR3 has 16 amino acids. Per the germline V gene, CDR1 is DFQATT and CDR2 is SNEGSKA (reference sequence). This TCR was recovered from a woman aged 18-29 years in good health. J is TRBJ2-3 and V is TRBV20-1, with 9 bases matching TRBD2. Input material: memory (CD45RO+) T cells sorted from blood. The CDR3 here is CSARAPSGVSTDTQYF. The CDR3 nucleotides read TGCAGTGCTAGAGCACCTAGCGGGGTATCCACAGATACGCAGTATTTT.